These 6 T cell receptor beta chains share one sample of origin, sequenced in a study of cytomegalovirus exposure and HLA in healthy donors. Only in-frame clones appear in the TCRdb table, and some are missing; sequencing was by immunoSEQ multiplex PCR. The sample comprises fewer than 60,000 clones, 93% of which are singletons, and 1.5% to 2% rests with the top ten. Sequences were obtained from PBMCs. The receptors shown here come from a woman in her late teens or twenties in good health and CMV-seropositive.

The CDR3 bases are TGCGCCAGCGGAATAGCGGGGGCAAACAATGAGCAGTTCTTC. It codes for CASGIAGANNEQFF. This chain uses TRBV5-1 with TRBJ2-1; 9 bases match TRBD2. The CDR3 consists of 14 residues. J was trimmed by 5 bases and V by 7 bases; bases with no gene match: 7. Germline loops: CDR1 SGHRS, CDR2 YFSETQ.

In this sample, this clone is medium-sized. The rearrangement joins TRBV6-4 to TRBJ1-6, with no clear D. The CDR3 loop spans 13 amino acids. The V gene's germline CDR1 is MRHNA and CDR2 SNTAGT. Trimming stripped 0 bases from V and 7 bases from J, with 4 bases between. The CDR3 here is CASSDSTNSPLHF. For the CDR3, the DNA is TGTGCCAGCAGTGACTCGACAAATTCACCCCTCCACTTT.

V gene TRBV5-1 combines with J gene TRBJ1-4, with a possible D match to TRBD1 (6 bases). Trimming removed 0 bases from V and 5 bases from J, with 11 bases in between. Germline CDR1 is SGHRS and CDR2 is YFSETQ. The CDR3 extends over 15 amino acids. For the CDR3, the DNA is TGCGCCAGCAGCTTGGCTAAGGGGGGGAATGAAAAACTGTTTTTT. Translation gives CASSLAKGGNEKLFF. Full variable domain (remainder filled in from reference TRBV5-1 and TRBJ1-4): KAGVTQTPRYLIKTRGQQVTLSCSPISGHRSVSWYQQTPGQGLQFLFEYFSETQRNKGNFPGRFSGRQFSNSRSEMNVSTLELGDSALYLCASSLAKGGNEKLFFGSGTQLSVL.

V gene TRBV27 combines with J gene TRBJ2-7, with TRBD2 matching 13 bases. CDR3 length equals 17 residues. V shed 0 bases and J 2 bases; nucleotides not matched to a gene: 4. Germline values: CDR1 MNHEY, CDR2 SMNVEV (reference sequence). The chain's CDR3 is CASSLSRLAGGPYEQYF. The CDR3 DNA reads TGTGCCAGCAGTTTATCAAGACTAGCGGGGGGACCCTACGAGCAGTACTTC.

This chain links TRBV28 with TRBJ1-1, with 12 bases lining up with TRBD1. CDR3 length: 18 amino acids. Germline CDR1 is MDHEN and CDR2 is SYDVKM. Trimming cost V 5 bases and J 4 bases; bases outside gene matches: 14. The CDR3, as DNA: TGTGCCAGCAGTCTCAAATCTCGGGACAGGGGGCGCAGCACTGAAGCTTTCTTT. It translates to CASSLKSRDRGRSTEAFF.

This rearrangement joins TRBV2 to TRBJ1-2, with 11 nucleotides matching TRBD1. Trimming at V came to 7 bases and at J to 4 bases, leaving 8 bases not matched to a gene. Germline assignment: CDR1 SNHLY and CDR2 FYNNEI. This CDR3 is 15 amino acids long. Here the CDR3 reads CASILGGTGGYGYTF. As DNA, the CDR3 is TGTGCCAGCATCCTAGGGGGGACAGGGGGCTATGGCTACACCTTC. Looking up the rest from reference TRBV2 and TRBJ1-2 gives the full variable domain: EPEVTQTPSHQVTQMGQEVILRCVPISNHLYFYWYRQILGQKVEFLVSFYNNEISEKSEIFDDQFSVERPDGSNFTLKIRSTKLEDSAMYFCASILGGTGGYGYTFGSGTRLTVV.